The 8 T cell receptor beta chains reported below all come from one sample, sequenced in a study of blood T cell repertoires in COVID-19 (dated by TCRdb to about 2020). Library preparation was by the immunoSEQ multiplex PCR assay. Drawn from immuneACCESS, this table holds only the in-frame rearrangements with V and J called that TCRdb kept. Clones are partly lost; checked studies trace under half to an unresolved V gene and leave the rest unexplained. The sample yields 95,000 to 150,000 clones; approximately 80% were counted once. Of the sample, roughly 12% falls within the top ten clones. The sample consisted of peripheral blood. Receptor source: a human donor in a cohort sampled during active COVID-19.

The chain is built from TRBV14 and TRBJ2-2; TRBD1 might be the D (5 bases). Deletions cut 2 bases from V and 6 bases from J, with 7 bases between. CDR1 and CDR2 from the germline V gene are SGHDN and FVKESK. CDR3 length: 13 residues. CDR3 residues: CASSQPGSGELFF. The CDR3 nucleotides are TGTGCCAGCAGCCAACCAGGGTCCGGGGAGCTGTTTTTT.

This clone was seen more than once but under ten times. V gene TRBV5-4 combines with J gene TRBJ1-1; 10 bases fit TRBD1. Germline CDR1 is SGHNT and CDR2 is YYREEE (reference sequence). After removal of 3 bases from V and 8 bases from J, the junction contained 7 bases not matched to a gene. CDR3 length equals 14 residues. The CDR3 coding sequence is TGTGCCAGCAGCTCGGCCGGGACAGGGGCCGAAGCTTTCTTT. Residues: CASSSAGTGAEAFF.

The CDR3 nucleotides read TGTGCCAGCAGTGAAAATCTAGCGGGGGGCCAAGAGACCCAGTACTTC. Protein product: CASSENLAGGQETQYF. The chain carries TRBV6-1 and TRBJ2-5; 11 bases are shared with TRBD2. V lost 2 bases, J lost 1 base, and 3 bases stayed unmatched. Per the germline V gene, CDR1 is MNHNS and CDR2 is SASEGT. CDR3 size: 16 residues.

The chain links TRBV29-1 to TRBJ1-1, with 10 bases matching TRBD1. V was pared by 7 bases and J by 5 bases, with 7 bases of the junction left unmatched. This CDR3 contains 13 residues. Germline V gene data show CDR1 as SQVTM and CDR2 as ANQGSEA. CDR3 in DNA: TGCAGCGCCCGACAGGGGGCTGGGACTGAAGCTTTCTTT. It encodes CSARQGAGTEAFF.

The V call is TRBV18, the J call TRBJ2-1; TRBD2 agrees at 13 bases. The CDR3 has 15 residues. Germline-derived CDR1 and CDR2 are KGHSH and LQKENI. V gave up 3 bases and J gave up 7 bases; unmatched junction bases: 3. The CDR3 region is CASSPTSGGRNEQFF. The CDR3 nucleotides are TGTGCCAGCTCACCGACTAGCGGGGGGAGGAATGAGCAGTTCTTC.

J is TRBJ2-7 and V is TRBV6-5; tentative D call: TRBD1 (6 bases). Deletions cut 0 bases from V and 2 bases from J, with 14 bases between. The CDR3 totals 16 residues. Germline V gene sequence: CDR1 MNHEY, CDR2 SVGAGI. The CDR3 DNA sequence: TGTGCCAGCAGTTACTCGATAACAGGGATGGCCTACGAGCAGTACTTC. It specifies CASSYSITGMAYEQYF.

The table lists this clone with a count of one. The rearrangement links TRBV2 to TRBJ2-7; TRBD2 agrees at 8 bases. V dropped 10 bases and J dropped 6; count of bases not matched to a gene: 17. Germline V gene lookup returns CDR1 SNHLY and CDR2 FYNNEI. The CDR3 length is 15 residues. The CDR3 DNA is TGTGCCACCTCGGTGGAGCGGGGGACGCCGGGCGAGCAGTACTTC. This sequence encodes CATSVERGTPGEQYF.

The V call is TRBV5-1, the J call TRBJ1-2; TRBD1 is a possible D gene (5 bases). V lost 1 base to trimming and J lost 3 bases, with 10 bases between them. The germline CDR1 and CDR2 sequences are SGHRS and YFSETQ. The CDR3 sequence is 14 residues long. The CDR3 DNA follows: TGCGCCAGCAGCTTGAGGCAAGGGGACTATGGCTACACCTTC. It specifies CASSLRQGDYGYTF.